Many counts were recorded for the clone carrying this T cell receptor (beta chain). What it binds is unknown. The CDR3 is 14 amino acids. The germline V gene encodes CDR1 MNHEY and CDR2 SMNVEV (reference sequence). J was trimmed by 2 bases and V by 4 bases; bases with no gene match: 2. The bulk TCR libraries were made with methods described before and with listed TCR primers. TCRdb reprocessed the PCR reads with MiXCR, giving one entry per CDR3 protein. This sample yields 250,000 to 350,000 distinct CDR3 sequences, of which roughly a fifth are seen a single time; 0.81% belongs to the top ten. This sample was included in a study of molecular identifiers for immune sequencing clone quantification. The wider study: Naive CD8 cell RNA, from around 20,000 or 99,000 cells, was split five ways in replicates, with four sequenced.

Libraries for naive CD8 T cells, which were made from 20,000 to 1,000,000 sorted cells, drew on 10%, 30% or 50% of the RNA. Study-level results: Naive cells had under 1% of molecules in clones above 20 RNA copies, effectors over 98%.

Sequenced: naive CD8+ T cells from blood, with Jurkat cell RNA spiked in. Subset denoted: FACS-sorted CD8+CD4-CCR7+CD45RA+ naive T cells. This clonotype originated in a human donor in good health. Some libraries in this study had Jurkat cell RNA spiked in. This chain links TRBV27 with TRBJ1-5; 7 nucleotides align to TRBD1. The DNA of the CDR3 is TGTGCCAGCAGTTCAGGGGGAGGCAATCAGCCCCAGCATTTT. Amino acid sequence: CASSSGGGNQPQHF.